This TCR beta chain was sequenced in a study of T cell clusters in autoimmune cytopenias (dated by TCRdb to about 2019). For the study in its entirety: TRB sequencing reached a median depth of approximately 50,000 reads per sample and yielded a median of about 2,200 distinct TRB clonotypes per sample. Peripheral blood TRB and IGH repertoires were sequenced in autoimmune cytopenia patients at active disease and during treatment follow-up, alongside healthy, CLL and autoimmune hepatitis controls. The goal of the study was to determine whether autoimmune cytopenia patients have a disease-specific immune repertoire signature that could serve as a blood-based biomarker.

For each sample, TRB amplification used approximately 230 ng of peripheral blood genomic DNA, equal to approximately 37,500 genome equivalents. Reading the germline V gene (reference sequence) gives CDR1 MNHEY and CDR2 SMNVEV. The CDR3 runs 12 residues from the cysteine to the phenylalanine. No DNA sequence is on record. Findings and caveats that apply to the study as a whole: The T cell clusters were defined in silico only, and their functional role remained to be validated experimentally. GLIPH suggested that primary autoimmune cytopenia patients lacked physiological T cell clusters: 45 to 60 clusters were exclusive to healthy donors versus under 20 exclusive to patients. In the comparison of secondary cytopenia with CLL, no cluster-lack signature showed up, apparently because the dominant lymphoma-associated repertoire masked the signature. The TRB repertoire shifts, including less even repertoires in secondary cytopenia and CLL, mostly reflected lymphoma bias and not autoimmunity. Healthy donors had almost three times as many exclusive TRB clusters as active autoimmune hepatitis patients, a finding consistent with an autoimmunity-wide signature.

In the case of this clonotype: Its antigen is still unknown.

To amplify TRB rearrangements, a touch-down multiplex PCR protocol was run with the TRB-A and TRB-B primer pools combined in a single tube. Illumina adapters and sample indices were added to the amplicons through two consecutive PCR reactions using Phusion HS II polymerase. Amplicons were gel-purified with the NucleoSpin Gel and PCR Clean-up kit, then quantified by Qubit and quality-checked on an Agilent 2100 Bioanalyzer. Sequencing of the libraries was done on an Illumina MiSeq with paired-end, single-indexed, 600-cycle runs. In the paper's pipeline: MiXCR version 2.1.12 with the default MiXCR reference library was used to align and assemble TRB reads. A clone was defined by each unique CDR3 nucleotide sequence, and analysis was restricted to productive sequences with at least two reads. Repertoire diversity was assessed by alpha-parameterized diversity profiles (alpha 0 to 5), including Shannon (alpha 1) and Simpson (alpha 2) indices, computed with an R script. Combinatorial TRB VJ usage was computed with the tcR package and compared between cohorts by principal component analysis with ade4. Using GLIPH, TCRbeta CDR3s were clustered on pairs of cohorts matched for age and read depth, and a Wilcoxon test was used to compare cluster frequencies. With the reads reprocessed by TCRdb, a single entry stands for each CDR3 protein sequence and no DNA is reported. These V and J calls are TCRdb output, not the study's own analysis. The table kept for this sample lists almost 6,000 distinct CDR3 sequences. The ten most abundant clones make up approximately 8% of the sample.

The chain links TRBV27 with TRBJ2-7. Sequenced: peripheral blood. This receptor was taken from a human donor with an autoimmune cytopenia or autoimmune hepatitis (not recorded which). The CDR3 loop reads CASSLRVAEQYF.